This entry lists 17 T cell receptor beta chains sequenced from one sample in a study of T cells in Graves' hyperthyroidism and ophthalmopathy (dated by TCRdb to the late 2010s). The library relied on multiplex PCR. These reads were obtained on an Illumina HiSeq 2000. The TCR beta CDR3 regions were amplified from RNA transcripts. A first-round RT-PCR of the TCR CDR3 used the HTBI primer set with the Qiagen OneStep RT-PCR kit. In TCRdb, the public reads were trimmed at Q25 with fastp and aligned with MiXCR, with productive beta chains retained. Entries are consolidated by CDR3 protein sequence, retaining the most common genes and DNA. Here the sample has 400,000 to 600,000 distinct CDR3 sequences; about 15% occur a single time. Around 32% of the sample is taken by the ten largest. The sequenced sample consisted of blood. The receptors here all came from a woman aged 25 to 39 with Graves' ophthalmopathy.

This clonotype was seen only a few times. This rearrangement joins TRBV20-1 to TRBJ2-7, with D hard to call. V was cut by 2 bases and J by 6 bases, with 8 bases left in between. Per germline, CDR1 DFQATT and CDR2 SNEGSKA (reference sequence). CDR3 length equals 11 residues. The DNA for the CDR3 is TGCAGTGCTAGATTGTTCGGCGAGCAGTACTTC. This sequence encodes CSARLFGEQYF.

Points on this clonotype: A read error is possible here, since a much larger clone lies one base away. The chain employs TRBV5-4 and TRBJ1-2; no firm D call. The CDR3 runs to 12 residues. Trimming shortened V by 0 bases and J by 7 bases, and 7 bases separated the two germline ends. Germline CDR1 is SGHNT and CDR2 is YYREEE (reference sequence). The DNA for the CDR3 is TGTGCCAGCAGCTTGGGGATGGGTGGCTACACCTTC. Residues: CASSLGMGGYTF.

The genes are TRBV6-1 and TRBJ2-7; 10 positions agree with TRBD2. The CDR3 length is 14 residues. V gave up 5 bases and J gave up 6 bases; unmatched junction bases: 7. From germline, CDR1 is MNHNS and CDR2 SASEGT. The CDR3 here is CASSYEAGGPEQYF. The CDR3 DNA reads as TGTGCCAGCAGTTATGAAGCGGGAGGGCCCGAGCAGTACTTC.

This clonotype was observed a few times. The rearrangement joins TRBV7-8 to TRBJ1-2, with D perhaps TRBD1 (5 bases). Trimming removed 2 bases at V and 2 bases at J, with 9 bases between. Looked up from germline, CDR1 is SGHVS and CDR2 is FQNEAQ. The CDR3 is made up of 14 amino acids. For the CDR3, the DNA is TGTGCCAGCAGCTTAAGACAGTCAAACTATGGCTACACCTTC. This codes for CASSLRQSNYGYTF. Together with reference TRBV7-8 and TRBJ1-2, the CDR3 gives the full variable domain: GAGVSQSPRYKVAKRGQDVALRCDPISGHVSLFWYQQALGQGPEFLTYFQNEAQLDKSGLPSDRFFAERPEGSVSTLKIQRTQQEDSAVYLCASSLRQSNYGYTFGSGTRLTVV.

The V call is TRBV4-1, the J call TRBJ2-1, with unresolved D. In germline, CDR1 is MGHRA, CDR2 YSYEKL. V lost 4 bases and J lost 7, with 29 bases in between. The length of the CDR3 is 19 residues. CDR3 in DNA: TGCGCCAGCAGCCGACCCATCGCGGCTGCTCCCCTTCCGTATAATGAGCAGTTCTTC. It is translated as CASSRPIAAAPLPYNEQFF.

This clonotype came up many times. The chain carries TRBV13 and TRBJ2-2, with D unresolved. The CDR3 length is 16 residues. V dropped 5 bases and J dropped 2 bases, with 15 bases sitting between them. The germline CDR1 and CDR2 sequences are PRHDT and FYEKMQ (reference sequence). The CDR3 DNA reads TGTGCCAGCAGCCCCCAGGCAGGAGATAACACCGGGGAGCTGTTTTTT. Translated: CASSPQAGDNTGELFF.

This clonotype was seen at least ten times. V gene TRBV2 combines with J gene TRBJ2-7; TRBD2 matches 9 bases. The germline V gene has CDR1 SNHLY and CDR2 FYNNEI. J was trimmed by 2 bases and V by 5 bases; bases with no gene match: 10. This CDR3 comprises 16 residues. As DNA, the CDR3 is TGTGCCAGCAGTTTATGGATAGCGGGGGTCGCCTACGAGCAGTACTTC. Protein: CASSLWIAGVAYEQYF.

The chain carries TRBV9 and TRBJ2-2; possibly TRBD2 for D (5 bases). Germline assignment: CDR1 SGDLS and CDR2 YYNGEE. This CDR3 is built from 14 residues. Trimming took off 0 bases at V and 5 bases at J, with 8 bases between the two ends. In nucleotides, the CDR3 is TGTGCCAGCAGCGTAGGACGGGGAACCGGGGAGCTGTTTTTT. It codes for CASSVGRGTGELFF.

The chain is built from TRBV15 and TRBJ2-7, with 10 bases that match TRBD2. From germline, CDR1 is LNHNV and CDR2 YYDKDF (reference sequence). This CDR3 contains 16 residues. Trimming cost V 0 bases and J 7 bases; bases outside gene matches: 9. This chain's CDR3 is CATSRDRLAGEWEQYF. DNA for the CDR3: TGTGCCACCAGCAGAGATCGGCTAGCGGGAGAATGGGAGCAGTACTTC. The full variable domain, its missing parts supplied by reference TRBV15 and TRBJ2-7, is DAMVIQNPRYQVTQFGKPVTLSCSQTLNHNVMYWYQQKSSQAPKLLFHYYDKDFNNEADTPDNFQSRRPNTSFCFLDIRSPGLGDTAMYLCATSRDRLAGEWEQYFGPGTRLTVT.

This clonotype was recorded at least ten times. The chain uses TRBV28 and TRBJ2-4; TRBD1 aligns across 7 bases. The CDR3 consists of 18 residues. V dropped 5 bases and J dropped 5; count of bases not matched to a gene: 18. Germline V CDR1 and CDR2: MDHEN, SYDVKM. The CDR3 DNA sequence: TGTGCCAGCAGTCCCATTGGATGGCGAGGGGGCCCAGAAAACATTCAGTACTTC. Amino acid sequence: CASSPIGWRGGPENIQYF.

This clonotype was seen a handful of times. This chain joins TRBV9 and TRBJ1-3, with 7 bases matching TRBD1. Germline CDR1 is SGDLS and CDR2 is YYNGEE. Losses at the gene ends were 3 bases for V and 0 bases for J; bases not matched to a gene: 3. The CDR3 spans 15 residues. The CDR3: CASSAGTDSGNTIYF. The CDR3 DNA reads TGTGCCAGCAGCGCCGGGACAGACTCTGGAAACACCATATATTTT.

The chain carries TRBV2 and TRBJ1-5; D gene unclear. This CDR3 has 13 residues. V shed 2 bases and J shed 7 bases, with 9 bases lying between them. CDR1 and CDR2 from the germline V gene are SNHLY and FYNNEI. The CDR3 sequence: CASSENLGQPQHF. As DNA, the CDR3 is TGTGCCAGCAGTGAAAATCTCGGGCAGCCCCAGCATTTT.

The rearrangement links TRBV20-1 to TRBJ1-6, with D tentatively TRBD1 (5 bases). Trimming pared 4 bases from V and 8 bases from J, leaving 9 bases between. In germline, CDR1 is DFQATT, CDR2 SNEGSKA (reference sequence). This CDR3 has 12 residues. The CDR3 bases are TGCAGTGCTACTCAGGGTGATTCACCCCTCCACTTT. Translating it yields CSATQGDSPLHF.

This clonotype was seen ten or more times. V gene TRBV6-1 combines with J gene TRBJ2-7; 9 positions match TRBD2. Looked up from germline, CDR1 is MNHNS and CDR2 is SASEGT. The CDR3 is 13 amino acids. Trimming removed 6 bases from V and 4 bases from J; junction bases left unmatched: 4. DNA for the CDR3: TGTGCCAGCAGGGGAAGCGGGAGGTACGAGCAGTACTTC. Translating gives CASRGSGRYEQYF.

This clonotype has a handful of counts. The chain recombines TRBV30 with TRBJ1-1; D is unresolved. Per germline, CDR1 GTSNPN and CDR2 SVGIG (reference sequence). This CDR3 spans 11 amino acids. The V end lost 8 bases, the J end lost 5 bases, and 12 bases lay between the germline ends. This CDR3 reads CARQAGTEAFF. The CDR3 region has the DNA TGTGCCCGGCAAGCGGGAACTGAAGCTTTCTTT.

This clonotype was counted at least ten times. The genes are TRBV7-2 and TRBJ2-1; 9 bases fit TRBD1. The germline gives CDR1 SGHTA, CDR2 FQGNSA. Trimming cost V 7 bases and J 2 bases; bases outside gene matches: 6. CDR3 length: 15 residues. CDR3 loop: CASTGTGSPYNEQFF. CDR3 DNA sequence: TGTGCCAGCACCGGGACAGGGAGCCCCTACAATGAGCAGTTCTTC.

The V gene is TRBV12-3 or TRBV12-4, the J gene TRBJ2-3, with a possible D match to TRBD2 (6 bases). V lost 6 bases to trimming and J lost 7 bases, with 17 bases between them. The length of the CDR3 is 14 residues. CDR3: CASSPTRRDHTQYF. DNA for the CDR3: TGTGCCAGCAGCCCTACGCGGCGGGACCATACGCAGTATTTT.